The 8 T cell receptor beta chains given below trace back to one sample, sequenced in a study of CD4 T cells in relation to SARS-CoV-2 and coronaviruses. Only in-frame clones appear in the TCRdb table, and some are missing; sequencing was by immunoSEQ multiplex PCR. The table has about 20,000 clones, around 70% seen once. Their cognate antigens are unknown. Before the COVID-19 pandemic, during about 2011-2018, CD4+ T cells were taken from unexposed donors. Isolation of CD4+ T cells took place after around 11 days in culture. The specimen was CD4+ T cells from PBMCs, cultured in vitro. These receptors all stem from a human donor in good health.

This clone was counted only a few times. The chain joins TRBV9 to TRBJ1-3; the D is unclear. CDR1 SGDLS and CDR2 YYNGEE come from the germline V gene. The germline V and J ends were trimmed by 0 bases and 2 bases, with 9 bases remaining between them. The CDR3 spans 15 residues. CDR3 sequence (DNA): TGTGCCAGCAGCGTAGGGGGAGCCACTGGAAACACCATATATTTT. This codes for CASSVGGATGNTIYF.

The genes are TRBV7-6 and TRBJ1-5; D is perhaps TRBD1 (5 bases). Trimming took 1 base from V and 7 from J, leaving 11 bases between them. The germline V gene encodes CDR1 SGHVS and CDR2 FNYEAQ. This CDR3 contains 14 residues. The CDR3 region is CASSLGGYGQPQHF. For the CDR3, the DNA is TGTGCCAGCAGCTTAGGGGGGTATGGGCAGCCCCAGCATTTT.

The chain has TRBV7-9 and TRBJ1-2, with 7 bases that match TRBD1. CDR1 SEHNR and CDR2 FQNEAQ come from the germline V gene (reference sequence). V was pared by 5 bases and J by 4 bases, with 19 bases of the junction left unmatched. The CDR3 sequence is 18 residues long. Written as DNA, the CDR3 is TGTGCCAGCAGCACCCTTAGGCGGGAACAGGGGCAACCCTATGGCTACACCTTC. Translated, it gives CASSTLRREQGQPYGYTF.

This sequence joins TRBV6-1 and TRBJ2-7; unclear D gene. CDR3 length equals 14 residues. The germline gives CDR1 MNHNS, CDR2 SASEGT. V gave up 0 bases and J gave up 6 bases, with 12 bases separating them. In DNA form, the CDR3 reads TGTGCCAGCAGTGAAGCGCGAGGTGGGTCCGAGCAGTACTTC. Residues: CASSEARGGSEQYF.

The chain is built from TRBV14 and TRBJ2-3; D is undetermined. Germline CDR1 SGHDN, CDR2 FVKESK. V lost 0 bases and J 7 bases, leaving 5 bases between the germline ends. The CDR3 covers 12 residues. DNA for the CDR3: TGTGCCAGCAGCCAAGACGAGTATACGCAGTATTTT. It translates to CASSQDEYTQYF.

The chain carries TRBV6-4 and TRBJ2-7, with D perhaps matching TRBD2 (5 bases). The V end lost 8 bases, the J end lost 5 bases, and 13 bases lay between the germline ends. From germline, CDR1 is MRHNA and CDR2 SNTAGT. This CDR3 is 12 amino acids long. CDR3 sequence: CASLAPVHEQYF. The CDR3 DNA is TGTGCCAGCCTAGCCCCCGTCCACGAGCAGTACTTC.

V is TRBV7-2 and J is TRBJ2-7, with unresolved D. V lost 6 bases to trimming and J lost 0 bases, with 6 bases between them. Germline CDR1 SGHTA, CDR2 FQGNSA. The CDR3 contains 12 residues. The CDR3 DNA follows: TGTGCCAGCAGAGGCGACTCCTACGAGCAGTACTTC. Protein product: CASRGDSYEQYF.

The chain joins TRBV24-1 to TRBJ2-3; 11 nucleotides match TRBD1. Germline CDR1 is KGHDR and CDR2 is SFDVKD. After removal of 5 bases from V and 3 bases from J, the junction contained 9 bases not matched to a gene. The CDR3 runs to 17 residues. The CDR3 nucleotides read TGTGCCACCAGTGGGACAGGGGGCGAGGATGTAACAGATACGCAGTATTTT. It yields the protein CATSGTGGEDVTDTQYF.